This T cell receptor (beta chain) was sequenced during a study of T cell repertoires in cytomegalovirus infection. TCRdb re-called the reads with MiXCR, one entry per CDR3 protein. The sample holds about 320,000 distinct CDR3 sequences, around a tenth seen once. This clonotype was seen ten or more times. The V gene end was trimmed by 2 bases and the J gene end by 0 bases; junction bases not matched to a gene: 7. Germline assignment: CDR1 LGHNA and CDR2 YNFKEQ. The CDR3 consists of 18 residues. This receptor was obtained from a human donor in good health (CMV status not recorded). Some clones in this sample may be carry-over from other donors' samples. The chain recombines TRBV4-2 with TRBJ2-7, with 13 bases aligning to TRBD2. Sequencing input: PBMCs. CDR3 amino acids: CASSQFTGTSGVSYEQYF. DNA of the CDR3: TGTGCCAGCAGCCAATTTACCGGGACTAGCGGGGTCTCCTACGAGCAGTACTTC.